This TCR beta chain was identified in a study of T cell repertoires in cytomegalovirus infection (dated by TCRdb to between 2018 and 2021). The study in broad terms: The HLA type of each donor mattered for the analysis, because public TCR beta signatures pointed to carriage of CMV infection along with the matching HLA type. General conclusions and limits of the study: In both this cohort and an independent roughly 400-donor cohort, the cumulative frequency of public TCR beta family members distinguished carriers of CMV infection plus the relevant HLA type. The ex vivo response was dominated by HLA-C-restricted CMV-specific TCR beta clonotypes, and the single most frequent clonotype in two of eight donors was supplied by these HLA-C-restricted clonotypes.

TCRdb names Illumina HiSeq 1500 as the instrument used. Clones were called with MiXCR by TCRdb after fastp trimmed the public reads at Q25, and only in-frame beta chains were retained. Under each unique CDR3 protein, matching rows form one entry showing the most common genes and DNA. Within this sample are around 490,000 distinct CDR3 sequences, with about 26% of them counted one time only. Roughly an eighth of the sample rests with the top ten. Relative to germline, V is missing 3 bases and J is missing 4 bases, with 9 bases of the junction outside any gene match. Looking up the germline V gene (reference sequence) yields CDR1 SEHNR and CDR2 FQNEAQ. The CDR3 holds 16 amino acids from the cysteine to the phenylalanine. This entry keeps only the CDR3 DNA: 48 bases, framed from base 1. Points on this clonotype: It has no known antigen specificity. Per-nucleotide qualities are absent, and no much larger clonotype sits a single base away.

Recombination joined TRBV7-9 with TRBJ1-2; 9 nucleotides in the junction match TRBD1. The sequenced material came from PBMCs. The receptor was derived from a human donor in good health (CMV status not recorded). Some clones in this sample may be carry-over from other donors' samples. The CDR3 region: CASSFATGQGLYGYTF. The DNA is TGTGCCAGCAGCTTTGCCACGGGACAGGGACTCTATGGCTACACCTTC.